These 22 T cell receptor beta chains share one sample of origin, sequenced in a study of blood T cells in healthy people across ages. A J-beta primer mix and a sample-barcoded 5' primer were used in a second PCR of about 6 to 12 cycles. MiXCR, run by TCRdb on the 5' RACE reads, gives a single entry per CDR3 protein. The repertoire holds around 900,000 distinct CDR3 sequences, with just over 50% as singletons. Sequenced material: blood. The receptors derive from a woman aged 60-75 years in good health.

The chain links TRBV7-9 to TRBJ2-7; 7 positions agree with TRBD1. V shed 8 bases and J 5 bases; nucleotides not matched to a gene: 6. Germline V gives CDR1 SEHNR, CDR2 FQNEAQ (reference sequence). CDR3 length equals 12 residues. CDR3 amino acids: CASHGTENEQYF. Here the CDR3 DNA reads TGTGCCAGCCATGGGACAGAAAACGAGCAGTACTTC.

V and J are TRBV14 and TRBJ2-3; 10 positions agree with TRBD2. CDR3 length equals 19 residues. CDR1 is SGHDN, CDR2 FVKESK, per germline. V gave up 5 bases and J gave up 1 base; unmatched junction bases: 15. CDR3 residues: CASSEIGLAAAWGTDTQYF. The CDR3 nucleotides read TGTGCCAGCAGCGAAATCGGACTAGCGGCTGCCTGGGGCACAGATACGCAGTATTTT.

This sequence joins TRBV4-1 and TRBJ2-7, with 8 bases identical to TRBD1. The germline V gene has CDR1 MGHRA and CDR2 YSYEKL. CDR3 size: 15 residues. V shed 3 bases and J 0 bases; nucleotides not matched to a gene: 4. CDR3 protein: CASSHGQGSSYEQYF. As DNA, the CDR3 is TGCGCCAGCAGCCACGGACAGGGCAGCTCCTACGAGCAGTACTTC.

The V gene is TRBV27, the J gene TRBJ1-6, with D tentatively TRBD1 (6 bases). This CDR3 comprises 14 residues. CDR1 is MNHEY and CDR2 is SMNVEV in the germline V gene (reference sequence). The V and J ends lost 6 bases and 5 bases respectively, with 11 bases between them. CDR3 DNA: TGTGCCAGCAGGTGGGGGCAGGATAATTCACCCCTCCACTTT. It specifies CASRWGQDNSPLHF.

DNA for the CDR3: TGTGTCCCCTCCCGGGTTGAACTAAAAAAGGGTCTACGTCAGCCCCAGCATTTT. This codes for CVPSRVELKKGLRQPQHF. The chain uses TRBV12-3 or TRBV12-4 and TRBJ1-5; D remains ambiguous. The CDR3 loop spans 18 amino acids.

This chain connects TRBV7-8 to TRBJ1-6; 9 positions agree with TRBD1. Losses at the gene ends were 4 bases for V and 4 bases for J; bases not matched to a gene: 5. CDR1 SGHVS and CDR2 FQNEAQ come from the germline V gene. This CDR3 has 16 residues. The CDR3 protein is CASSSTGTGYNSPLHF. The CDR3 bases are TGTGCCAGCAGCTCAACCGGGACAGGGTATAATTCACCCCTCCACTTT.

This clonotype was counted only a few times. The CDR3 loop is CASSLRSDLPSEQFF. CDR3 sequence (DNA): TGTGCCAGCAGTTTACGGTCAGACCTACCGAGTGAGCAGTTCTTC. The chain joins TRBV27 to TRBJ2-1; D not certain. This CDR3 is built from 15 residues. Germline V gives CDR1 MNHEY, CDR2 SMNVEV (reference sequence). The V end was cut by 2 bases, the J end by 9 bases, with 17 bases between.

The chain has TRBV30 and TRBJ2-5; maybe TRBD1 (6 bases). There are 13 residues in the CDR3. V lost 3 bases, J lost 4 bases, and 12 bases lay in between. The germline V gene encodes CDR1 GTSNPN and CDR2 SVGIG (reference sequence). The CDR3 coding sequence is TGTGCCTGGAGCGGGACATCTCTAGAGACCCAGTACTTC. The encoded protein is CAWSGTSLETQYF. Based on the CDR3 plus reference TRBV30 and TRBJ2-5, the full variable domain is SQTIHQWPATLVQPVGSPLSLECTVEGTSNPNLYWYRQAAGRGLQLLFYSVGIGQISSEVPQNLSASRPQDRQFILSSKKLLLSDSGFYLCAWSGTSLETQYFGPGTRLLVL.

This clonotype has a handful of counts. This chain joins TRBV7-6 and TRBJ1-2; D is unclear. This CDR3 is built from 13 residues. Trimming shortened V by 5 bases and J by 5 bases, and 12 bases separated the two germline ends. CDR1 and CDR2 (germline): SGHVS, FNYEAQ. This CDR3 is CASSGLRGYGYTF. DNA for the CDR3: TGTGCCAGCAGCGGACTCCGCGGGTATGGCTACACCTTC.

In its sample, this clonotype was seen a few times. The V call is TRBV5-1, the J call TRBJ2-5; no clear D gene. The CDR3 runs to 16 residues. CDR1 and CDR2 from the germline V gene are SGHRS and YFSETQ. V lost 1 base, J lost 4 bases, and 17 bases lay in between. Here the CDR3 reads CASSLSAGRFGETQYF. As DNA, the CDR3 is TGCGCCAGCAGCTTGTCAGCAGGTCGATTCGGAGAGACCCAGTACTTC.

In DNA, the CDR3 is TGCAGTGCTAGTTCCAGGGGGGTTATAACCTACGAGCAGTACTTC. Translated, it gives CSASSRGVITYEQYF. The J gene is TRBJ2-7, the V gene TRBV20-1; TRBD1 is a possible D gene (7 bases). The CDR3 contains 15 residues. Germline CDR1 DFQATT, CDR2 SNEGSKA (reference sequence). V was shortened by 3 bases and J by 2 bases, with 17 bases between the two germline ends.

The chain employs TRBV7-9 and TRBJ1-2; D is unclear. V was clipped by 2 bases and J by 3 bases, with 7 bases between them. The CDR3 length is 13 residues. Germline V gives CDR1 SEHNR, CDR2 FQNEAQ (reference sequence). The CDR3 nucleotides read TGTGCCAGCAGCTTAACAACGGACTATGGCTACACCTTC. Its translation: CASSLTTDYGYTF. Combining the CDR3 with reference TRBV7-9 and TRBJ1-2 gives the whole variable domain DTGVSQNPRHKITKRGQNVTFRCDPISEHNRLYWYRQTLGQGPEFLTYFQNEAQLEKSRLLSDRFSAERPKGSFSTLEIQRTEQGDSAMYLCASSLTTDYGYTFGSGTRLTVV.

The rearrangement links TRBV2 to TRBJ2-4, with D possibly TRBD2 on 5 matching bases. The CDR3 has 13 amino acids. Trimming cost V 6 bases and J 13 bases, with 19 bases left between them. Germline V CDR1 and CDR2: SNHLY, FYNNEI. For the CDR3, the DNA is TGTGCCAGCAGCGCACCTCGGGGTGGGGAGCAGTACTTC. Protein sequence: CASSAPRGGEQYF.

The chain carries TRBV11-2 and TRBJ2-4; 8 positions agree with TRBD2. The J call may be in error: the DNA end matches TRBJ2-7 better. The CDR3 has 16 amino acids. Germline values: CDR1 SGHAT, CDR2 FQNNGV. The CDR3 DNA is TGTGCCAGCAGCTTAGGGGGGGGACTAGGTTTCTACGAGCAGTACTTC. Translating it yields CASSLGGGLGFYEQYF.

This clonotype was recorded a few times. V gene TRBV29-1 combines with J gene TRBJ2-1; D remains unclear. The CDR3 totals 13 residues. V was pared by 6 bases and J by 0 bases, with 9 bases between. Germline values: CDR1 SQVTM, CDR2 ANQGSEA. The DNA for the CDR3 is TGCAGCGTGCAGGTGGGCTCCTACAATGAGCAGTTCTTC. This gives the protein CSVQVGSYNEQFF.

This rearrangement joins TRBV6-2 or TRBV6-3 to TRBJ1-2; D gene uncertain. Between the trimmed V and J ends, which lost 6 bases and 2 bases, there was a span of 19 bases. The CDR3 has 16 residues. From germline, CDR1 is MNHEY and CDR2 SVGEGT. The CDR3 sequence is CASRYEQGKVNYGYTF. The CDR3 coding sequence is TGTGCCAGCAGATACGAGCAAGGAAAAGTAAACTATGGCTACACCTTC.

The chain carries TRBV5-1 and TRBJ1-1, with D possibly TRBD1 on 5 matching bases. In germline, CDR1 is SGHRS, CDR2 YFSETQ. Trimming took 3 bases from V and 4 from J, leaving 16 bases between them. The CDR3 spans 15 residues. The DNA for the CDR3 is TGCGCCAGCAGCTGGATCGGGGGTGGGGGCACTGAAGCTTTCTTT. The encoded protein is CASSWIGGGGTEAFF. Together with reference TRBV5-1 and TRBJ1-1, the CDR3 gives the full variable domain: KAGVTQTPRYLIKTRGQQVTLSCSPISGHRSVSWYQQTPGQGLQFLFEYFSETQRNKGNFPGRFSGRQFSNSRSEMNVSTLELGDSALYLCASSWIGGGGTEAFFGQGTRLTVV.

The chain combines TRBV27 with TRBJ2-3, with TRBD2 identical over 8 bases. The germline V gene encodes CDR1 MNHEY and CDR2 SMNVEV (reference sequence). This CDR3 has 15 residues. J was trimmed by 2 bases and V by 3 bases; bases with no gene match: 4. Here the CDR3 DNA reads TGTGCCAGCAGTTTCGGTAGCGGGAACACAGATACGCAGTATTTT. Its protein product is CASSFGSGNTDTQYF.

This clonotype was recorded a few times. The chain is built from TRBV7-9 and TRBJ2-1; D is ambiguous. The CDR3 runs to 15 residues. The germline V and J ends were trimmed by 5 bases and 2 bases, with 13 bases remaining between them. The germline CDR1 and CDR2 sequences are SEHNR and FQNEAQ (reference sequence). The CDR3 sequence: CASSVAGVPYNEQFF. CDR3 DNA: TGTGCCAGCAGCGTGGCTGGGGTCCCCTACAATGAGCAGTTCTTC. Variable domain in full (rest from reference TRBV7-9 and TRBJ2-1): DTGVSQNPRHKITKRGQNVTFRCDPISEHNRLYWYRQTLGQGPEFLTYFQNEAQLEKSRLLSDRFSAERPKGSFSTLEIQRTEQGDSAMYLCASSVAGVPYNEQFFGPGTRLTVL.

This chain connects TRBV27 to TRBJ2-1, with D tentatively TRBD2 (5 bases). The CDR3 covers 14 residues. V was pared by 5 bases and J by 4 bases, with 12 bases between. The germline V gene has CDR1 MNHEY and CDR2 SMNVEV (reference sequence). The CDR3 nucleotides read TGTGCCAGCAGTGAGGAGGCCGAATACAATGAGCAGTTCTTC. Translating it yields CASSEEAEYNEQFF.

This clonotype was seen more than once but under ten times. The V call is TRBV6-4, the J call TRBJ1-2, with 8 bases fitting TRBD1. The CDR3 has 16 amino acids. Germline-derived CDR1 and CDR2 are MRHNA and SNTAGT. Losses at the gene ends were 2 bases for V and 9 bases for J; bases not matched to a gene: 14. This CDR3 reads CASSDLGGTGLSRYTF. In DNA form, the CDR3 reads TGTGCCAGCAGTGACCTTGGGGGGACAGGCCTTAGTCGCTACACCTTC.

The J gene is TRBJ2-5, the V gene TRBV4-1, with D perhaps TRBD1 or TRBD2 (5 bases each). The J call may not be correct, given that the DNA end is closer to TRBJ2-7. The CDR3 runs to 15 residues. Germline V lookup: CDR1 MGHRA, CDR2 YSYEKL. The DNA of the CDR3 is TGCGCCAGCAGCCAGGGACGAGCGGACCCCTACGAGCAGTACTTC. It is translated as CASSQGRADPYEQYF.